A single sample is the source of the 6 T cell receptor beta chains below, sequenced in a study of T cells after yellow fever vaccination. Each CDR3 protein gets one entry after TCRdb re-called the 5' RACE reads with MiXCR. The sample yields about 550,000 distinct CDR3 sequences, roughly 21% seen once. The sequences come from PBMCs, collected 15 days after the yellow fever booster vaccination. The source is a man aged 30 to 45 who received the YFV17D yellow fever vaccine.

The rearrangement links TRBV29-1 to TRBJ2-6, with no clear D. Germline V gene lookup returns CDR1 SQVTM and CDR2 ANQGSEA. This CDR3 has 16 amino acids. Trimming removed 1 base from V and 1 base from J, with 11 bases in between. CDR3 in amino acids: CSVEGAAASGANVLTF. The DNA of the CDR3 is TGCAGCGTTGAAGGGGCTGCAGCGTCTGGGGCCAACGTCCTGACTTTC.

The V and J genes are TRBV29-1 and TRBJ2-5, with D perhaps being TRBD1 or TRBD2 (5 bases each). Deletions cut 7 bases from V and 0 bases from J, with 15 bases between. Germline V CDR1 and CDR2: SQVTM, ANQGSEA. CDR3 size: 14 residues. CDR3 DNA sequence: TGCAGCGCTCGGGGCGCGGAAAACCAAGAGACCCAGTACTTC. It codes for CSARGAENQETQYF.

This chain joins TRBV20-1 and TRBJ1-4, with D unclear. The CDR3 loop spans 12 amino acids. The germline V gene encodes CDR1 DFQATT and CDR2 SNEGSKA (reference sequence). V lost 6 bases to trimming and J lost 8 bases, with 13 bases between them. The DNA for the CDR3 is TGCAGTGCCGGGCAAGTCGGCGAAAAACTGTTTTTT. Translating it yields CSAGQVGEKLFF.

The V and J genes are TRBV6-2 or TRBV6-3 and TRBJ2-5; D may be TRBD1 or TRBD2 (5 bases each). Germline loops: CDR1 MNHEY, CDR2 SVGEGT. The CDR3 is made up of 15 amino acids. V was clipped by 0 bases and J by 5 bases, with 13 bases between them. The CDR3, as DNA: TGTGCCAGCAGTTACTCGAGGGTCAGGGTCGAGACCCAGTACTTC. It yields the protein CASSYSRVRVETQYF.

The chain employs TRBV20-1 and TRBJ2-7; D possibly corresponds to TRBD2 (5 bases). V was clipped by 3 bases and J by 4 bases, with 10 bases between them. This CDR3 comprises 12 residues. CDR1 and CDR2 (germline): DFQATT, SNEGSKA (reference sequence). This CDR3 reads CSARPPGYEQYF. Written as DNA, the CDR3 is TGCAGTGCTAGGCCCCCGGGGTACGAGCAGTACTTC.

The chain links TRBV29-1 to TRBJ2-3; the match to TRBD2 covers 7 bases. This CDR3 has 12 amino acids. Germline-derived CDR1 and CDR2 are SQVTM and ANQGSEA. Germline trimming cut 7 bases from V and 4 bases from J; bases unmatched to any gene: 5. In DNA, the CDR3 is TGCAGCGCGTGGGAGGGATCAGATACGCAGTATTTT. Translating gives CSAWEGSDTQYF.